The 29 T cell receptor beta chains in this list originate from one sample, sequenced in a study of regulatory T cells in long-lasting Graves disease. Time point here: newly diagnosed GD, antithyroid drugs for less than 3 months. Preparation of the TCR library used RNA extracted from PBMCs. CDR3-region Arm-PCR and iRepertoire HTBI primers produced the TCR beta libraries. A single record per CDR3 protein comes from TCRdb applying MiXCR to the multiplex PCR reads. This sample has some 490,000 distinct CDR3 sequences, with 12% found just once. This sample also belongs to another study, concerning T cells in Graves' hyperthyroidism and ophthalmopathy.

The sequenced sample was peripheral blood mononuclear cells (PBMCs), obtained at new diagnosis, from a patient treated with antithyroid drugs. The receptors here all came from a woman younger than 45 with Graves disease.

This clonotype was counted at least ten times. The chain couples TRBV7-9 to TRBJ2-2; TRBD1 matches at 8 bases. Germline CDR1 SEHNR, CDR2 FQNEAQ (reference sequence). V lost 6 bases to trimming and J lost 6 bases; unmatched junction nucleotides: 3. CDR3 length: 13 amino acids. CDR3 sequence: CASRPQGAGELFF. The CDR3 DNA sequence: TGTGCCAGCAGGCCACAGGGGGCCGGGGAGCTGTTTTTT.

This clonotype was observed at least ten times. The chain employs TRBV2 and TRBJ1-2; D may be TRBD1 (6 bases). The CDR3 spans 14 residues. Germline V gene data show CDR1 as SNHLY and CDR2 as FYNNEI. V was cut by 6 bases and J by 6 bases, with 17 bases left in between. The CDR3, as DNA: TGTGCCAGCAGGGGATCGGGGGCGATGCATGGCTACACCTTC. This codes for CASRGSGAMHGYTF.

Worth noting for this clonotype: Being one base from a much bigger clone, this may be a read error. The chain joins TRBV30 to TRBJ1-2; D is unclear. This CDR3 comprises 13 residues. V lost 5 bases and J 2 bases, leaving 12 bases between the germline ends. The germline gives CDR1 GTSNPN, CDR2 SVGIG (reference sequence). CDR3: CAWVEGPNYGYTF. DNA of the CDR3: TGTGCCTGGGTTGAGGGCCCGAACTATGGCTACACCTTC.

Many counts were recorded for this clonotype. The V and J genes are TRBV7-2 and TRBJ2-5; the match to TRBD1 covers 7 bases. Per germline, CDR1 SGHTA and CDR2 FQGNSA. This CDR3 is built from 14 residues. The trim removed 5 bases at V and 4 bases at J, leaving 7 bases unmatched. For the CDR3, the DNA is TGTGCCAGCAGCCAAAGGACAGGACTAGAGACCCAGTACTTC. It specifies CASSQRTGLETQYF.

Comment on this clonotype: This likely traces to a read error, being one base from a far larger clone. The chain links TRBV2 to TRBJ2-5; TRBD2 matches at 7 bases. With V trimmed by 6 bases and J by 0 bases, 10 bases remained unmatched. This CDR3 comprises 16 residues. Germline V gene sequence: CDR1 SNHLY, CDR2 FYNNEI. CDR3 DNA sequence: TGTGCCAGCAGCCCAAAACCAGCGGGGCACCAAGAGACCCAGTACTTC. Translation gives CASSPKPAGHQETQYF. The full variable domain, in which reference TRBV2 and TRBJ2-5 provide the parts outside the CDR3, is EPEVTQTPSHQVTQMGQEVILRCVPISNHLYFYWYRQILGQKVEFLVSFYNNEISEKSEIFDDQFSVERPDGSNFTLKIRSTKLEDSAMYFCASSPKPAGHQETQYFGPGTRLLVL.

This clonotype was observed many times. V is TRBV11-1 and J is TRBJ2-5; D is ambiguous. V shed 5 bases and J shed 4 bases, with 11 bases lying between them. Germline V lookup: CDR1 SGHAT, CDR2 FQDESV (reference sequence). The CDR3 has 13 amino acids. The CDR3 sequence: CASSPTRVETQYF. In DNA form, the CDR3 reads TGTGCCAGCAGCCCCACTCGGGTAGAGACCCAGTACTTC.

This clonotype was seen repeatedly, ten times or more. The V and J genes are TRBV30 and TRBJ2-7; 9 nucleotides line up with TRBD1. CDR3 size: 13 residues. The V segment lost 3 bases and the J segment 2 bases; nucleotides outside the gene matches: 2. The germline gives CDR1 GTSNPN, CDR2 SVGIG (reference sequence). CDR3 in DNA: TGTGCCTGGAGACAGGGGGCCCCCTACGAGCAGTACTTC. This sequence encodes CAWRQGAPYEQYF.

This clonotype was observed at least ten times. J is TRBJ2-6 and V is TRBV6-5, with 12 bases lining up with TRBD1. CDR3 length equals 19 residues. V gave up 0 bases and J gave up 0 bases; unmatched junction bases: 3. Germline V gene sequence: CDR1 MNHEY, CDR2 SVGAGI. The CDR3 bases are TGTGCCAGCAGTTACTCGGGACAGGGGGCCGACTCTGGGGCCAACGTCCTGACTTTC. It encodes CASSYSGQGADSGANVLTF.

V usage is TRBV6-1 and J usage is TRBJ1-4; tentatively, D is TRBD1 (5 bases). V lost 7 bases and J 0 bases, leaving 9 bases between the germline ends. This CDR3 contains 14 residues. Germline loops: CDR1 MNHNS, CDR2 SASEGT. CDR3 sequence reads: CASIDSATNEKLFF. In DNA form, the CDR3 reads TGTGCCAGCATCGACAGCGCAACTAATGAAAAACTGTTTTTT.

This clonotype has more than one count but fewer than ten. The rearrangement links TRBV15 to TRBJ2-1; perhaps TRBD2 as D (5 bases). Germline V gives CDR1 LNHNV, CDR2 YYDKDF (reference sequence). V was trimmed by 1 base and J by 7 bases, leaving 17 bases between them. The CDR3 sequence is 16 residues long. The CDR3 DNA reads as TGTGCCACCAGCAGAGGCTCTTGGGAGTCTAGAAATGAGCAGTTCTTC. This encodes CATSRGSWESRNEQFF.

This clonotype was counted ten times or more. The chain employs TRBV7-2 and TRBJ2-5; D unresolved. Germline CDR1 SGHTA, CDR2 FQGNSA. The V end was cut by 0 bases, the J end by 4 bases, with 9 bases between. This CDR3 has 14 amino acids. CDR3: CASSLAGAPETQYF. CDR3 coding DNA: TGTGCCAGCAGCTTAGCGGGTGCCCCAGAGACCCAGTACTTC.

A word on this clonotype: A far bigger clonotype differs at one base, so this is likely a read error. The CDR3 DNA is TGTGCCAGCACCGGGAGCTCCTACGAGCAGTACTTC. The encoded protein is CASTGSSYEQYF. This rearrangement joins TRBV6-1 to TRBJ2-7, with D possibly being TRBD2 (6 bases). The CDR3 runs to 12 residues. The germline gives CDR1 MNHNS, CDR2 SASEGT. V shed 7 bases and J shed 0 bases, with 7 bases lying between them.

This clonotype was seen repeatedly, ten times or more. The V and J genes are TRBV29-1 and TRBJ2-3; D is possibly TRBD2 (6 bases). Germline assignment: CDR1 SQVTM and CDR2 ANQGSEA. Trimming took 6 bases from V and 6 from J, leaving 22 bases between them. The CDR3 has 15 residues. The CDR3 sequence: CSVTFWQAGSDTQYF. CDR3 DNA: TGCAGCGTGACCTTTTGGCAGGCGGGGTCGGATACGCAGTATTTT.

A remark on this clonotype: Being one base from a much bigger clone, this may be a read error. No conserved phenylalanine or tryptophan is present at the end of the CDR3, so a read error is the likely explanation. The rearrangement joins TRBV6-1 to TRBJ2-1; 7 bases align to TRBD1. CDR1 and CDR2 (germline): MNHNS, SASEGT. The CDR3 consists of 14 residues. V lost 2 bases and J lost 10; bases outside the gene matches: 8. Here the CDR3 reads CASSELTGYSEQFL. DNA for the CDR3: TGTGCCAGCAGTGAATTGACAGGGTACAGCGAGCAGTTCCTC.

In this sample, this clonotype turned up many times. The chain recombines TRBV30 with TRBJ1-5; D perhaps matches TRBD1 (6 bases). Trimming took off 3 bases at V and 9 bases at J, with 15 bases between the two ends. The CDR3 has 13 amino acids. Looked up from germline, CDR1 is GTSNPN and CDR2 is SVGIG (reference sequence). This chain's CDR3 is CAWRPRGGMPQHF. As DNA, the CDR3 is TGTGCCTGGAGACCAAGGGGGGGGATGCCCCAGCATTTT.

This clonotype was seen repeatedly, ten times or more. This chain links TRBV12-3 or TRBV12-4 with TRBJ1-5, with D possibly being TRBD1 (5 bases). The CDR3 runs 14 residues. The V gene lost 5 bases and the J gene lost 6 bases, with 14 bases spanning the gap. The CDR3: CASSAQRGAQPQHF. CDR3 bases: TGTGCCAGCAGTGCCCAGAGGGGAGCTCAGCCCCAGCATTTT.

The rearrangement joins TRBV20-1 to TRBJ2-1; 13 bases align to TRBD2. Germline V lookup: CDR1 DFQATT, CDR2 SNEGSKA (reference sequence). The V segment lost 8 bases and the J segment 4 bases; nucleotides outside the gene matches: 8. The CDR3 is 15 amino acids. CDR3: CSTKGLAGQYNEQFF. CDR3 coding DNA: TGCAGTACAAAGGGACTAGCGGGACAATACAATGAGCAGTTCTTC.

This clonotype was recorded at least ten times. The V call is TRBV2, the J call TRBJ2-6; tentatively, D is TRBD1 (5 bases). The CDR3 is 14 amino acids. Germline CDR1 reads SNHLY; CDR2 reads FYNNEI. The ends were cut back, 11 bases at V and 0 bases at J, with 11 bases in the middle. CDR3 nucleotides: TGTGCCGGCTCACAGGACTCTGGGGCCAACGTCCTGACTTTC. Its protein product is CAGSQDSGANVLTF.

The gene calls are TRBV15 and TRBJ1-6, with no clear D. Germline V gene lookup returns CDR1 LNHNV and CDR2 YYDKDF (reference sequence). Trimming removed 3 bases from V and 7 bases from J, with 4 bases in between. The CDR3 spans 12 residues. CDR3 in amino acids: CATSSENSPLHF. The CDR3 DNA reads TGTGCCACCAGCAGTGAAAATTCACCCCTCCACTTT.

This clonotype was seen ten or more times. The rearrangement joins TRBV6-2 or TRBV6-3 to TRBJ2-3, with 10 bases matching TRBD2. The CDR3 is 14 residues long. The germline gives CDR1 MNHEY, CDR2 SVGEGT. The V gene end was trimmed by 9 bases and the J gene end by 4 bases; junction bases not matched to a gene: 7. Written as DNA, the CDR3 is TGTGCCAGTAATTTAGCGGGAGGAGCAGATACGCAGTATTTT. Its protein product is CASNLAGGADTQYF.

The chain has TRBV11-3 and TRBJ1-1; the D is unclear. Germline V lookup: CDR1 SGHNT, CDR2 YENEEA. CDR3 length: 13 amino acids. The V gene lost 6 bases and the J gene lost 8 bases, with 16 bases spanning the gap. The CDR3 is CASRRISGTEAFF. The CDR3 bases are TGTGCCAGCAGGAGGATTTCGGGCACCGAAGCTTTCTTT.

This chain joins TRBV5-1 and TRBJ2-1; 9 bases are shared with TRBD1. The germline V gene encodes CDR1 SGHRS and CDR2 YFSETQ. The V segment lost 4 bases and the J segment 1 base; nucleotides outside the gene matches: 6. The CDR3 is made up of 16 amino acids. The CDR3, as DNA: TGCGCCAGCAGCCTAAAGACAGGGGGGTCCTACAATGAGCAGTTCTTC. Its translation: CASSLKTGGSYNEQFF.

The chain joins TRBV24-1 to TRBJ1-2, with D perhaps TRBD1 (6 bases). The V gene's germline CDR1 is KGHDR and CDR2 SFDVKD. V was pared by 5 bases and J by 7 bases, with 22 bases between. The CDR3 is made up of 16 amino acids. The CDR3 coding sequence is TGTGCCACCAGTGCCCCGAACGGGGGGCGCGGGTTTGGCTACACCTTC. Protein: CATSAPNGGRGFGYTF.

This clonotype was observed at least ten times. The V call is TRBV27, the J call TRBJ1-4; D gene unclear. Between the trimmed V and J ends, which lost 5 bases and 8 bases, there was a span of 21 bases. The CDR3 length is 16 residues. The germline V gene has CDR1 MNHEY and CDR2 SMNVEV (reference sequence). This CDR3 is CASSPGGWPEGEKLFF. Written as DNA, the CDR3 is TGTGCCAGCAGTCCAGGAGGGTGGCCCGAGGGAGAAAAACTGTTTTTT.

This clonotype occurred many times. The chain employs TRBV7-2 and TRBJ2-1; D possibly corresponds to TRBD2 (7 bases). The CDR3 runs to 15 residues. V lost 3 bases and J lost 5, with 14 bases in between. CDR1 and CDR2 from the germline V gene are SGHTA and FQGNSA. The CDR3 DNA reads TGTGCCAGCAGCTTTTGGGGAGGGGGGAACAATGAGCAGTTCTTC. Translated: CASSFWGGGNNEQFF. Combining the CDR3 with reference TRBV7-2 and TRBJ2-1 gives the whole variable domain GAGVSQSPSNKVTEKGKDVELRCDPISGHTALYWYRQSLGQGLEFLIYFQGNSAPDKSGLPSDRFSAERTGGSVSTLTIQRTQQEDSAVYLCASSFWGGGNNEQFFGPGTRLTVL.

This clonotype was observed a few times. This chain uses TRBV30 with TRBJ1-1; D remains unclear. Looked up from germline, CDR1 is GTSNPN and CDR2 is SVGIG (reference sequence). V lost 1 base and J lost 3, with 9 bases in between. This CDR3 contains 13 residues. As DNA, the CDR3 is TGTGCCTGGAGTGACCAGGTGTACACTGAAGCTTTCTTT. Protein: CAWSDQVYTEAFF. Full variable domain (missing parts from reference TRBV30 and TRBJ1-1): SQTIHQWPATLVQPVGSPLSLECTVEGTSNPNLYWYRQAAGRGLQLLFYSVGIGQISSEVPQNLSASRPQDRQFILSSKKLLLSDSGFYLCAWSDQVYTEAFFGQGTRLTVV.

Ten or more counts support this clonotype. At one of its ends the junction is not consistent with the germline gene, which may arise from a read error. The V and J genes are TRBV5-1 and TRBJ2-5, with 9 bases that match TRBD1. The length of the CDR3 is 13 residues. CDR1 is SGHRS, CDR2 YFSETQ, per germline. The CDR3 spells CASSLTGGETQYF. CDR3 DNA: TGTGCCAGCAGCCTGACAGGGGGTGAGACCCAGTACTTC.

This clonotype was picked up many times. The chain recombines TRBV3-1 with TRBJ1-2; no reliable D call. Germline values: CDR1 LGHDT, CDR2 YNNKEL (reference sequence). The CDR3 consists of 14 residues. The V and J ends lost 1 base and 8 bases respectively, with 14 bases between them. The CDR3 region has the DNA TGTGCCAGCAGCCAAGGAGGTGTGACACCCGGCTACACCTTC. Translated, it gives CASSQGGVTPGYTF. Variable domain in full (rest from reference TRBV3-1 and TRBJ1-2): DTAVSQTPKYLVTQMGNDKSIKCEQNLGHDTMYWYKQDSKKFLKIMFSYNNKELIINETVPNRFSPKSPDKAHLNLHINSLELGDSAVYFCASSQGGVTPGYTFGSGTRLTVV.

In its sample, this clonotype was seen many times. The V and J genes are TRBV2 and TRBJ2-7, with 7 bases matching TRBD2. Per germline, CDR1 SNHLY and CDR2 FYNNEI. The ends lost 4 bases at V and 1 base at J; junction bases unmatched: 4. The CDR3 extends over 14 amino acids. The CDR3 reads CASSGSRESYEQYF. The CDR3 bases are TGTGCCAGCAGTGGTTCGCGGGAGTCCTACGAGCAGTACTTC.